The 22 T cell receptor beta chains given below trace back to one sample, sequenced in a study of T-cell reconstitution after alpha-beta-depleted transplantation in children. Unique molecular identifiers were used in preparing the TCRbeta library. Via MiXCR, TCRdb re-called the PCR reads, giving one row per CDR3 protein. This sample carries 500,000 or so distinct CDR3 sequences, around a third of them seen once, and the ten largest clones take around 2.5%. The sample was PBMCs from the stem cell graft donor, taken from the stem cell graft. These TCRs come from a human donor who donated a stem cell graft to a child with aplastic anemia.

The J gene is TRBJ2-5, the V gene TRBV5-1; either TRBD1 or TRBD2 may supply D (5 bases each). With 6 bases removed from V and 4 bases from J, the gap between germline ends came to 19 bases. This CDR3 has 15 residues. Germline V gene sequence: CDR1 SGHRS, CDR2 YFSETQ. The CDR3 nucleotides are TGCGCCAGCAACCTAGGGGCAAGGGGAGCAGAGACCCAGTACTTC. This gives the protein CASNLGARGAETQYF.

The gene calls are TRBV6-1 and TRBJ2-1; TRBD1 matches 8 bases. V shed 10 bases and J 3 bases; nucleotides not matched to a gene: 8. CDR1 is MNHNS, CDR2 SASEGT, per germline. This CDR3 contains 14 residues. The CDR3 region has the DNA TGTGCCACCCGCGGACAGGGACTCTACAATGAGCAGTTCTTC. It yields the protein CATRGQGLYNEQFF.

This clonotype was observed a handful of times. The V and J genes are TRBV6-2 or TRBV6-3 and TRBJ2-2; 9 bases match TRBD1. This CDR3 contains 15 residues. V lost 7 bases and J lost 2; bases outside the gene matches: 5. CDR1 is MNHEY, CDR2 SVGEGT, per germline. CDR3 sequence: CASIRDRVNTGELFF. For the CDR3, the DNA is TGTGCCAGCATCCGGGACAGGGTCAACACCGGGGAGCTGTTTTTT.

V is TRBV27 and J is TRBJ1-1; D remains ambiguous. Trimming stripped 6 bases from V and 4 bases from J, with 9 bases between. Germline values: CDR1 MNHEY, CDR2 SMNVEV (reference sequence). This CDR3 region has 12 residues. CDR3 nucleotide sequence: TGTGCCAGCAGCCACATGGGCACTGAAGCTTTCTTT. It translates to CASSHMGTEAFF.

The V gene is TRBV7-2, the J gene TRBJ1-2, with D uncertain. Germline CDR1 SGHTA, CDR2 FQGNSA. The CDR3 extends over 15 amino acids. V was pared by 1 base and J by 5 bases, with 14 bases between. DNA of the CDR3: TGTGCCAGCAGCTTAGTATTGGACGGACGGTATGGCTACACCTTC. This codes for CASSLVLDGRYGYTF. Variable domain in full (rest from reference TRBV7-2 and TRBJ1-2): GAGVSQSPSNKVTEKGKDVELRCDPISGHTALYWYRQSLGQGLEFLIYFQGNSAPDKSGLPSDRFSAERTGGSVSTLTIQRTQQEDSAVYLCASSLVLDGRYGYTFGSGTRLTVV.

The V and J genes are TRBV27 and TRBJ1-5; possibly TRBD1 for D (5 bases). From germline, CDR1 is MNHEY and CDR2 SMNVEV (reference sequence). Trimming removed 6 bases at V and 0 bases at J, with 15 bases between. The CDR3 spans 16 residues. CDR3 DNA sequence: TGTGCCAGCAGCCTAACATGGACACTTAGCAATCAGCCCCAGCATTTT. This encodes CASSLTWTLSNQPQHF.

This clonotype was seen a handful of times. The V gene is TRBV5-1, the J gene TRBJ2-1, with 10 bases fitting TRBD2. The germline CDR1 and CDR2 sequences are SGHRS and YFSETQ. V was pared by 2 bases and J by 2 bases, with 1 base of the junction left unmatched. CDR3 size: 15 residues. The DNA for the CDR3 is TGCGCCAGCAGCTTCACTAGCGGGGCCTACAATGAGCAGTTCTTC. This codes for CASSFTSGAYNEQFF. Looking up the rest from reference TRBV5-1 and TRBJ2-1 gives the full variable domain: KAGVTQTPRYLIKTRGQQVTLSCSPISGHRSVSWYQQTPGQGLQFLFEYFSETQRNKGNFPGRFSGRQFSNSRSEMNVSTLELGDSALYLCASSFTSGAYNEQFFGPGTRLTVL.

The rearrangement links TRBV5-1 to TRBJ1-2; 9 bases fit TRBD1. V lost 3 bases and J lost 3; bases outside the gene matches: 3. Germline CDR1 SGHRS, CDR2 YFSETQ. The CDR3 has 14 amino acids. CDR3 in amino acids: CASSSWTGDYGYTF. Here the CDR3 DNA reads TGCGCCAGCAGCTCCTGGACAGGGGACTATGGCTACACCTTC.

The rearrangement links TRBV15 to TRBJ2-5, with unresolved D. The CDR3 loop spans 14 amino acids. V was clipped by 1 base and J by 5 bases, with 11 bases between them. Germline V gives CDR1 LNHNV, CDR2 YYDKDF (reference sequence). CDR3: CATSRVGISETQYF. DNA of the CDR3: TGTGCCACCAGCAGAGTGGGGATTTCGGAGACCCAGTACTTC.

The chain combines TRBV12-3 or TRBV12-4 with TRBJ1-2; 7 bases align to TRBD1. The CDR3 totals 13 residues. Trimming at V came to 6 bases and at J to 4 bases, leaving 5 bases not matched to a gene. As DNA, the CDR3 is TGTGCCAGCAGCATAGGGGGCCTCTATGGCTACACCTTC. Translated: CASSIGGLYGYTF.

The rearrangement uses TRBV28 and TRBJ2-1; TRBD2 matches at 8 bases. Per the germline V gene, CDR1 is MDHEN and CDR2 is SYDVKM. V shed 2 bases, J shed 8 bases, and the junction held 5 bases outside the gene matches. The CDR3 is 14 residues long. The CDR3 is CASSLQRESDEQFF. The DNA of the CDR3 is TGTGCCAGCAGTTTACAGCGGGAGTCGGATGAGCAGTTCTTC. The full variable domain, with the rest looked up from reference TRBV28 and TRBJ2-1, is DVKVTQSSRYLVKRTGEKVFLECVQDMDHENMFWYRQDPGLGLRLIYFSYDVKMKEKGDIPEGYSVSREKKERFSLILESASTNQTSMYLCASSLQRESDEQFFGPGTRLTVL.

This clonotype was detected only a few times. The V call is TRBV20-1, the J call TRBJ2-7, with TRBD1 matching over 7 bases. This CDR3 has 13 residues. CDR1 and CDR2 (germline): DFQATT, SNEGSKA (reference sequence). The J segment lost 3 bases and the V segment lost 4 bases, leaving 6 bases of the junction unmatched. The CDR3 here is CSATGQVNYEQYF. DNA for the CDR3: TGCAGTGCTACAGGACAGGTAAACTACGAGCAGTACTTC.

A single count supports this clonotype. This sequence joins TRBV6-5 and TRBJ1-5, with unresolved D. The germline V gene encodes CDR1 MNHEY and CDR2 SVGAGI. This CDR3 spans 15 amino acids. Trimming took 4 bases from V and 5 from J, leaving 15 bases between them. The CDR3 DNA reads TGTGCCAGCAGTTGGAAGGGAACGGAAGATCAGCCCCAGCATTTT. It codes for CASSWKGTEDQPQHF.

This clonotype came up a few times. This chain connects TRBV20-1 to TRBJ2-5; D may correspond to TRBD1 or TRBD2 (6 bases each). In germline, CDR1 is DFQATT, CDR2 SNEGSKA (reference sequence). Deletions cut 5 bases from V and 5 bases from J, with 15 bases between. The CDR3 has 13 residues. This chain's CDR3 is CSAYPGGMETQYF. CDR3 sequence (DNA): TGCAGTGCTTACCCCGGGGGCATGGAGACCCAGTACTTC.

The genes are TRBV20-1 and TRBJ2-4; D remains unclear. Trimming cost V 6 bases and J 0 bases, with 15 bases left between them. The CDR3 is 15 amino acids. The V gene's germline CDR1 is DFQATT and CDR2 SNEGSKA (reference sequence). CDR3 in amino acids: CSADWGIQAKNIQYF. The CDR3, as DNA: TGCAGTGCCGACTGGGGTATACAAGCCAAAAACATTCAGTACTTC.

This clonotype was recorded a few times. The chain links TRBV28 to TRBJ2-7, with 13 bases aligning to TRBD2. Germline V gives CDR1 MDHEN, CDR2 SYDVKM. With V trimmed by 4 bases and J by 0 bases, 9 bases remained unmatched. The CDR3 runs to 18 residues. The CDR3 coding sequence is TGTGCCAGCAGTTCCCCGGGACTAGCGGGGACCTCCTCCTACGAGCAGTACGTC. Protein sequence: CASSSPGLAGTSSYEQYV.

As DNA, the CDR3 is TGTGCCAGCTCACCACAGTTTGGCAGGGGAGGACCCCACGAGCAGTACGTC. Amino acids: CASSPQFGRGGPHEQYV. This chain uses TRBV18 with TRBJ2-7; D possibly uses TRBD1 or TRBD2 (6 bases each). The CDR3 is 17 residues long. Germline-derived CDR1 and CDR2 are KGHSH and LQKENI. The V end was cut by 1 base, the J end by 5 bases, with 21 bases between.

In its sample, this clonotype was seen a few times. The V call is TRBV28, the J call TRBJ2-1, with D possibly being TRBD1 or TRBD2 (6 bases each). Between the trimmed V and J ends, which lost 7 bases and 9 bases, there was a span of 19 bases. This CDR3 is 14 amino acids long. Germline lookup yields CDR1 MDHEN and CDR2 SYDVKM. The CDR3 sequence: CASNKWGANGEQFF. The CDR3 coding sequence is TGTGCCAGCAATAAGTGGGGGGCTAATGGTGAGCAGTTCTTC.

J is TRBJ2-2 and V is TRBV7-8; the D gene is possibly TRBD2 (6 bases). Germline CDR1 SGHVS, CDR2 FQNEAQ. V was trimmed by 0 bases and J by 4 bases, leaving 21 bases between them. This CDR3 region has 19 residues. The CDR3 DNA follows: TGTGCCAGCAGCTTAGCTTCCCCGACTAGAGGGTGGGCCACCGGGGAGCTGTTTTTT. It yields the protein CASSLASPTRGWATGELFF.

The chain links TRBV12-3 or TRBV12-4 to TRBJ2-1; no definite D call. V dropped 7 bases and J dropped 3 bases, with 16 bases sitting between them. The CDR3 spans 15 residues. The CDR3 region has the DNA TGTGCCAGCAACCCATCCGGGCGCAGCTACAATGAGCAGTTCTTC. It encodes CASNPSGRSYNEQFF.

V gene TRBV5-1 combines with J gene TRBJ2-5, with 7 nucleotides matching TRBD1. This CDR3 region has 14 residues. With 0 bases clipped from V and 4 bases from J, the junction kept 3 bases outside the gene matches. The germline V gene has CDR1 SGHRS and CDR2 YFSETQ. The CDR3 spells CASSLDPGGETQYF. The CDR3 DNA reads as TGCGCCAGCAGCTTGGATCCAGGGGGAGAGACCCAGTACTTC.

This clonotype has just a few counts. In DNA, the CDR3 is TGTGCCAGCAGGGTCCGGGACAGGGTCACGGATACGCAGTATTTT. Protein sequence: CASRVRDRVTDTQYF. V is TRBV12-3 or TRBV12-4 and J is TRBJ2-3, with 9 bases matching TRBD1. The CDR3 loop spans 15 amino acids. The V segment lost 6 bases and the J segment 6 bases; nucleotides outside the gene matches: 10.